Listed below are T cell receptor beta chains from one sample, sequenced in a study of T cells in Graves' hyperthyroidism and ophthalmopathy. TCRdb re-analysed the multiplex PCR reads in MiXCR, keeping a single row per CDR3 protein. The sample lists 660,000 or so distinct CDR3 sequences, just under 45% seen once, with under 8.5% in the top ten. Specimen: peripheral blood or thyroid tissue (not recorded which). The receptors originated from an adult man with Graves' disease, either hyperthyroidism or ophthalmopathy (not recorded which). Each CDR3 is given with its conserved first and last residue. The D gene is left open where the match is weak. Clone size, where shown, is once, few, many, or a class for clones that have expanded.

D gene,clone size,J gene,V gene,CDR3 protein,CDR3 DNA
.,few,TRBJ1-1,TRBV4-1,CASSQVSTNTEAFF,TGCGCCAGCAGCCAAGTTAGTACGAACACTGAAGCTTTCTTT
.,.,TRBJ2-7,TRBV29-1,CGGQVGEQYF,TGCGGTGGGCAGGTCGGGGAGCAGTACTTC
TRBD1,few,TRBJ1-2,TRBV5-4,CASRVGQEGANYGYTF,TGTGCCAGCAGAGTGGGACAGGAGGGAGCTAACTATGGCTACACCTTC
TRBD1,.,TRBJ2-7,TRBV20-1,CSARGGGPYEQYF,TGCAGTGCTAGAGGAGGGGGCCCCTACGAGCAGTACTTC
.,.,TRBJ2-2,TRBV29-1,CSVEAIGWQGRDTGELFF,TGCAGCGTTGAAGCCATAGGATGGCAGGGAAGGGACACCGGGGAGCTGTTTTTT
.,.,TRBJ1-2,TRBV25-1,CASSDGQRGYTF,TGCGCCAGCAGTGATGGACAGCGAGGCTACACCTTC
TRBD1,many,TRBJ1-5,TRBV5-5,CASSLGQGGGQPQHF,TGTGCCAGCAGCTTGGGACAGGGAGGAGGTCAGCCCCAGCATTTT
.,.,TRBJ2-7,TRBV7-9,CASSPVHYEQYF,TGTGCCAGCAGCCCCGTGCACTACGAGCAGTACTTC
.,.,TRBJ2-5,TRBV20-1,CSAREGGPGTQYF,TGCAGTGCAAGGGAAGGAGGGCCCGGGACCCAGTACTTC
.,.,TRBJ1-3,TRBV5-1,CASSMVQGSGNTIYF,TGCGCCAGCAGCATGGTTCAGGGTTCGGGAAACACCATATATTTT
TRBD1,.,TRBJ2-5,TRBV2,CASSPMDRGQETQYF,TGTGCCAGCAGTCCTATGGACAGGGGGCAAGAGACCCAGTACTTC
.,few,TRBJ2-7,TRBV7-3,CASSRPEYGASSYEQYF,TGTGCCAGCAGCCGACCCGAGTACGGGGCGAGCTCCTACGAGCAGTACTTC
.,once,TRBJ2-5,TRBV7-8,CASSLQTPQETQYF,TGTGCCAGCAGCTTACAGACCCCCCAAGAGACCCAGTACTTC